This T cell receptor (beta chain) was sequenced in a study of OX40 agonist ivuxolimab in advanced cancers. About the research overall: Partial responses were observed in three patients, of whom one had hepatocellular carcinoma and two had cutaneous melanoma.

Comment on this clone: Its specificity is not known.

V gave up 1 base and J gave up 2 bases, with 11 bases separating them. The germline gives CDR1 SGHRS, CDR2 YFSETQ. The CDR3 extends over 15 amino acids. Findings and limits, study-wide: People who partly responded at 0.1-3.0 mg/kg had some of the least clonal expansion seen. Dose levels from 0.1 to 3.0 mg/kg saw CD4+ and CD8+ blood T cells expand clonally by week 6.

Some clones are missing from TCRdb's copy, which holds only in-frame ones; the method was immunoSEQ multiplex PCR. Of 50,000 or so clones in the sample, 65% to 85% were seen once. This receptor was obtained from an adult with an advanced solid tumor such as melanoma, head and neck, liver or kidney cancer. This chain links TRBV5-1 with TRBJ2-3, with D maybe TRBD1 (6 bases). This specimen consisted of CD4+ or CD8+ T cells sorted from blood, obtained in a trial of the OX40 agonist ivuxolimab. The CDR3 region has the DNA TGCGCCAGCAGCTTGCAGGGGTTCCACACAGATACGCAGTATTTT. It codes for CASSLQGFHTDTQYF.